This entry lists 22 T cell receptor beta chains sequenced from one sample in a study of blood T cell repertoires in COVID-19. Using immunoSEQ multiplex PCR, the repertoire was profiled, and TCRdb retains in-frame clones only, with some absent. The sample has about 200,000 clones, roughly 91% seen once. The specimen sequenced was PBMCs or T cells enriched from blood (not recorded which). These receptors were taken from a woman aged 25 to 45 with acute COVID-19.

The rearrangement uses TRBV5-1 and TRBJ1-5, with a weak D call TRBD1 (6 bases). The V end was cut by 1 base, the J end by 6 bases, with 14 bases between. CDR1 and CDR2 (germline): SGHRS, YFSETQ. This CDR3 has 15 amino acids. Written as DNA, the CDR3 is TGCGCCAGCAGCTTGTCAGGGGCCGATCGTCAGCCCCAGCATTTT. This gives the protein CASSLSGADRQPQHF.

J is TRBJ1-4 and V is TRBV30; no clear D. Trimming cost V 0 bases and J 10 bases, with 9 bases left between them. Per germline, CDR1 GTSNPN and CDR2 SVGIG (reference sequence). CDR3 length equals 12 residues. This CDR3 is CAWSVLGGKLFF. CDR3 DNA sequence: TGTGCCTGGAGTGTTCTGGGAGGAAAACTGTTTTTT.

The rearrangement uses TRBV27 and TRBJ1-1, with 7 bases lining up with TRBD1. The CDR3 spans 15 residues. With 4 bases clipped from V and 0 bases from J, the junction kept 5 bases outside the gene matches. The germline V gene encodes CDR1 MNHEY and CDR2 SMNVEV (reference sequence). The DNA of the CDR3 is TGTGCCAGCAGTTATAGGGGACAGTTGAACACTGAAGCTTTCTTT. Translating it yields CASSYRGQLNTEAFF.

This rearrangement joins TRBV9 to TRBJ2-1, with TRBD2 as a possible D gene (6 bases). CDR1 is SGDLS, CDR2 YYNGEE, per germline. The CDR3 totals 14 residues. Trimming shortened V by 3 bases and J by 8 bases, and 15 bases separated the two germline ends. The CDR3 reads CASSAGGSSDEQFF. CDR3 in DNA: TGTGCCAGCAGCGCAGGAGGGAGCTCGGATGAGCAGTTCTTC.

The V gene is TRBV27, the J gene TRBJ2-4, with TRBD2 as a possible D gene (5 bases). Germline V lookup: CDR1 MNHEY, CDR2 SMNVEV (reference sequence). This CDR3 region has 11 residues. V gave up 9 bases and J gave up 7 bases, with 10 bases separating them. The CDR3: CASERANIQYF. The DNA for the CDR3 is TGTGCCAGTGAGAGGGCGAACATTCAGTACTTC.

The chain joins TRBV28 to TRBJ1-1; no clear D gene. This CDR3 contains 15 residues. The germline V gene encodes CDR1 MDHEN and CDR2 SYDVKM. Between the trimmed V and J ends, which lost 7 bases and 11 bases, there was a span of 26 bases. The CDR3 loop is CASTTGPGDNMGAFF. The CDR3 coding sequence is TGTGCCAGCACCACCGGCCCGGGAGACAATATGGGGGCTTTCTTT.

This clone came up once. The V and J genes are TRBV27 and TRBJ2-2, with a weak D call TRBD1 (5 bases). This CDR3 has 14 residues. Germline CDR1 is MNHEY and CDR2 is SMNVEV (reference sequence). The germline V and J ends were trimmed by 3 bases and 3 bases, with 8 bases remaining between them. In DNA, the CDR3 is TGTGCCAGCAGTTTTGGACATTACACCGGGGAGCTGTTTTTT. Residues: CASSFGHYTGELFF.

V is TRBV19 and J is TRBJ1-1; TRBD1 matches at 11 bases. The J segment lost 8 bases and the V segment lost 3 bases, leaving 5 bases of the junction unmatched. The CDR3 consists of 14 residues. Germline values: CDR1 LNHDA, CDR2 SQIVND (reference sequence). For the CDR3, the DNA is TGTGCCAGTAGTATCGGACAGGGGGCTTTCGAAGCTTTCTTT. Amino acids: CASSIGQGAFEAFF. Supplemented by reference TRBV19 and TRBJ1-1, the full variable domain reads DGGITQSPKYLFRKEGQNVTLSCEQNLNHDAMYWYRQDPGQGLRLIYYSQIVNDFQKGDIAEGYSVSREKKESFPLTVTSAQKNPTAFYLCASSIGQGAFEAFFGQGTRLTVV.

This chain joins TRBV7-8 and TRBJ2-1, with 11 bases aligning to TRBD2. The CDR3 contains 17 residues. The germline gives CDR1 SGHVS, CDR2 FQNEAQ. Trimming removed 4 bases from V and 4 bases from J; junction bases left unmatched: 9. CDR3: CASSSRGGTSGYNEQFF. CDR3 nucleotide sequence: TGTGCCAGCAGCTCCCGGGGTGGGACTAGCGGATACAATGAGCAGTTCTTC.

This chain connects TRBV27 to TRBJ2-7; D might be TRBD1 (6 bases). The germline CDR1 and CDR2 sequences are MNHEY and SMNVEV (reference sequence). The CDR3 length is 13 residues. V shed 5 bases and J shed 3 bases, with 11 bases lying between them. The CDR3 spells CASSPGQFYEQYF. The CDR3 DNA reads TGTGCCAGCAGTCCCGGACAGTTCTACGAGCAGTACTTC.

The V and J genes are TRBV5-1 and TRBJ1-1, with TRBD1 identical over 8 bases. J was trimmed by 5 bases and V by 4 bases; bases with no gene match: 7. The V gene's germline CDR1 is SGHRS and CDR2 YFSETQ. The CDR3 has 14 amino acids. CDR3 in DNA: TGCGCCAGCAGCCCCGGACAGGGAGGGACTGAAGCTTTCTTT. It codes for CASSPGQGGTEAFF.

The chain joins TRBV29-1 to TRBJ1-1, with D uncertain. The CDR3 runs to 11 residues. V dropped 3 bases and J dropped 1 base, with 3 bases sitting between them. The germline V gene encodes CDR1 SQVTM and CDR2 ANQGSEA. The chain's CDR3 is CSVDRNTEAFF. Here the CDR3 DNA reads TGCAGCGTTGACAGGAACACTGAAGCTTTCTTT.

This clone occurred a few times. This chain links TRBV21-1 with TRBJ1-6; the listed D gene, TRBD1, was not tested against the DNA. TRBV21-1 is marked as a pseudogene. The CDR3 runs 17 residues. In nucleotides, the CDR3 is TGTGCCAGCAGCAAAGAATACAGGGCCAACGATAATTCACCCCTCCACTTT. This encodes CASSKEYRANDNSPLHF.

The rearrangement links TRBV5-1 to TRBJ1-1; D remains unclear. Per germline, CDR1 SGHRS and CDR2 YFSETQ. CDR3 length: 13 amino acids. Trimming took 3 bases from V and 4 from J, leaving 10 bases between them. The CDR3 loop is CASSSGLGTEAFF. For the CDR3, the DNA is TGCGCCAGCAGCTCCGGACTGGGCACTGAAGCTTTCTTT. The full variable domain, in which reference TRBV5-1 and TRBJ1-1 provide the parts outside the CDR3, is KAGVTQTPRYLIKTRGQQVTLSCSPISGHRSVSWYQQTPGQGLQFLFEYFSETQRNKGNFPGRFSGRQFSNSRSEMNVSTLELGDSALYLCASSSGLGTEAFFGQGTRLTVV.

The genes are TRBV6-2 or TRBV6-3 and TRBJ1-2; D gene ambiguous. CDR3 length: 16 amino acids. Germline CDR1 reads MNHEY; CDR2 reads SVGEGT. V lost 6 bases and J lost 0, with 17 bases in between. CDR3 DNA sequence: TGTGCCAGCAGCCCTTACCGGGTCCTAGCTAACTATGGCTACACCTTC. As protein: CASSPYRVLANYGYTF.

V usage is TRBV6-1 and J usage is TRBJ2-7, with TRBD1 identical over 9 bases. The V gene end was trimmed by 2 bases and the J gene end by 2 bases; junction bases not matched to a gene: 7. Looked up from germline, CDR1 is MNHNS and CDR2 is SASEGT. The CDR3 extends over 16 amino acids. The DNA of the CDR3 is TGTGCCAGCAGTGAACCGGGACAGGGCAACCCCTACGAGCAGTACTTC. Amino acid sequence: CASSEPGQGNPYEQYF.

The V gene is TRBV10-3, the J gene TRBJ1-2; unclear D gene. The germline V gene has CDR1 ENHRY and CDR2 SYGVKD. The CDR3 runs to 15 residues. V lost 3 bases, J lost 7 bases, and 18 bases lay in between. Here the CDR3 reads CAISDLEGNSGGYTF. CDR3 DNA sequence: TGTGCCATCAGTGACCTTGAGGGAAACTCGGGTGGCTACACCTTC.

The V gene is TRBV11-3, the J gene TRBJ2-3; the match to TRBD2 covers 8 bases. J was trimmed by 0 bases and V by 5 bases; bases with no gene match: 4. Germline values: CDR1 SGHNT, CDR2 YENEEA. The CDR3 consists of 15 residues. The CDR3, as DNA: TGTGCCAGCAGCCCCGGACTAGCTAGCACAGATACGCAGTATTTT. Translation gives CASSPGLASTDTQYF.

The chain recombines TRBV6-4 with TRBJ2-1; TRBD1 agrees at 9 bases. This CDR3 region has 15 residues. Germline V CDR1 and CDR2: MRHNA, SNTAGT. Trimming at V came to 4 bases and at J to 2 bases, leaving 3 bases not matched to a gene. The CDR3 here is CASSVDRGAYNEQFF. For the CDR3, the DNA is TGTGCCAGCAGTGTAGACAGGGGGGCCTACAATGAGCAGTTCTTC.

This clone was picked up one time. This chain joins TRBV27 and TRBJ1-2, with D unclear. This CDR3 comprises 13 residues. With 5 bases removed from V and 6 bases from J, the gap between germline ends came to 13 bases. Germline CDR1 reads MNHEY; CDR2 reads SMNVEV (reference sequence). The CDR3 DNA sequence: TGTGCCAGCAGTCTAACGGGTTATCATGGCTACACCTTC. Protein: CASSLTGYHGYTF.

The gene calls are TRBV19 and TRBJ1-3; D is perhaps TRBD1 (6 bases). Germline loops: CDR1 LNHDA, CDR2 SQIVND (reference sequence). The ends were cut back, 3 bases at V and 3 bases at J, with 12 bases in the middle. This CDR3 comprises 15 residues. CDR3 coding DNA: TGTGCCAGTAGTATCGAGCAGGGGTTTGGAAACACCATATATTTT. Translated, it gives CASSIEQGFGNTIYF.

The chain's CDR3 is CASSLAHGGAQETQYF. The DNA of the CDR3 is TGTGCCAGCAGCTTAGCGCACGGAGGGGCCCAAGAGACCCAGTACTTC. The chain uses TRBV11-1 and TRBJ2-5, with a tentative D call TRBD2 (6 bases). This CDR3 has 16 amino acids. V was pared by 0 bases and J by 1 base, with 12 bases between. In germline, CDR1 is SGHAT, CDR2 FQDESV (reference sequence).